This TCR beta chain is drawn from a study of PD-L1 blockade in urothelial cancer. Study-wide background: Bladder-origin urothelial cancer in males described about 90% of the 29 patients.

There are 15 residues in the CDR3. Trimming removed 5 bases from V and 0 bases from J, with 14 bases in between. Germline V gives CDR1 MNHEY, CDR2 SMNVEV (reference sequence). The time point: pretreatment peripheral blood. The cohort comprised individuals with locally advanced or metastatic urothelial carcinoma. Produced via immunoSEQ multiplex PCR; TCRdb's table is partial and in-frame only. The profile shows some 71,000 clones, around four fifths of them singletons. The chain joins TRBV27 to TRBJ2-7, with D possibly TRBD1 on 5 matching bases. This receptor was obtained from a man aged 40-49 years with urothelial cancer. The material was PBMCs, obtained around atezolizumab (anti-PD-L1) treatment. The CDR3 region is CASSLGYQGSYEQYF. CDR3 sequence (DNA): TGTGCCAGCAGTCTAGGGTACCAGGGCTCCTACGAGCAGTACTTC.